A selection of T cell receptor beta chains follows, all from one sample in a study of blood T cells in healthy people across ages. TCRdb used MiXCR to reprocess the 5' RACE reads, holding one entry per CDR3 protein. This table has roughly 800,000 distinct CDR3 sequences, roughly 60% appearing once. Sample: blood. The origin of the receptors is a man aged 25 to 40 in good health. Each CDR3 is given with its conserved first and last residue. A D gene is named only where the DNA matches it firmly. The size field is filled for only some rows; it gives once, few, many or a size class.

>-|-|TRBJ2-1|TRBV7-9|16
CASSPPLAAMGDEQFF
TGTGCCAGCAGCCCCCCTCTAGCAGCGATGGGCGATGAGCAGTTCTTC
>-|once|TRBJ2-3|TRBV3-1|15
CASSQDTRRRDTQYF
TGTGCCAGCAGCCAAGATACAAGGAGGCGAGATACGCAGTATTTT
>TRBD1|-|TRBJ1-5|TRBV15|15
CATSSRTGYNQPQHF
TGTGCCACCAGCAGCCGGACAGGGTACAATCAGCCCCAGCATTTT
>-|few|TRBJ2-7|TRBV6-5|15
CASSYSRYLEDEQYF
TGTGCCAGCAGTTACTCGCGTTATCTAGAGGACGAGCAGTACTTC
>TRBD2|-|TRBJ2-7|TRBV7-2|16
CASSRGLAGVLYEQYF
TGTGCCAGCAGCCGAGGACTAGCGGGAGTCCTCTACGAGCAGTACTTC
>-|-|TRBJ1-1|TRBV20-1|12
CSASPAANVAFF
TGCAGTGCTTCCCCGGCAGCCAACGTCGCTTTCTTT
>-|-|TRBJ1-2|TRBV3-1|14
CASNWQGLNYGYTF
TGTGCCAGCAACTGGCAGGGACTAAACTATGGCTACACCTTC
>-|-|TRBJ2-5|TRBV5-1|13
CASSLDIQETQYF
TGCGCCAGCAGCTTGGATATACAAGAGACCCAGTACTTC
>-|-|TRBJ2-7|TRBV9|16
CASSSQGPGGTYEQYF
TGTGCCAGCAGCTCCCAGGGGCCAGGCGGGACCTACGAGCAGTACTTC
>-|-|TRBJ1-1|TRBV6-5|13
CASSYSTGTVAFF
TGTGCCAGCAGTTACTCGACGGGAACTGTAGCTTTCTTT
>-|once|TRBJ2-3|TRBV5-1|15
CASSGRDPIRDTQYF
TGCGCCAGCAGCGGCCGGGACCCCATTCGGGATACGCAGTATTTT
>-|-|TRBJ2-3|TRBV15|16
CATSHSRDQPWDTQYF
TGTGCCACCAGCCACTCCCGGGACCAGCCCTGGGATACGCAGTATTTT
>TRBD2|-|TRBJ2-5|TRBV28|15
CASSRLTSGGETQYF
TGTGCCAGCAGTCGACTGACTAGCGGGGGAGAGACCCAGTACTTC
>TRBD1|-|TRBJ2-5|TRBV7-2|12
CASSSSGDREYF
TGTGCCAGCAGCTCTTCGGGGGACAGGGAGTACTTC
>-|few|TRBJ2-6|TRBV7-2|15
CASSPVESGANVLTF
TGTGCCAGCAGCCCCGTAGAATCTGGGGCCAACGTCCTGACTTTC
>-|few|TRBJ2-7|TRBV27|15
CASSPATGRRYEQYF
TGTGCCAGCAGCCCGGCCACGGGAAGAAGATACGAGCAGTACTTC
>TRBD1|-|TRBJ1-3|TRBV6-6|16
CASSYWTGYSGNTIYF
TGTGCCAGCAGTTACTGGACAGGGTACTCTGGAAACACCATATATTTT
>-|-|TRBJ2-1|TRBV5-4|15
CASSLGRGPNNEQFF
TGTGCCAGCAGCTTGGGGCGGGGCCCAAACAATGAGCAGTTCTTC
>-|-|TRBJ2-7|TRBV6-1|13
CASSDQNQVKQYF
TGTGCCAGCAGTGACCAGAATCAGGTGAAACAGTACTTC
>-|-|TRBJ2-5|TRBV20-1|14
CSAPLPLAGETQYF
TGCAGTGCTCCTCTTCCCCTAGCAGGCGAGACCCAGTACTTC
>TRBD1|once|TRBJ2-7|TRBV13|14
CASSPGGQAYEQYF
TGTGCCAGCAGCCCAGGGGGACAGGCCTACGAGCAGTACTTC